The 8 T cell receptor beta chains given below trace back to one sample, sequenced in a study of T cell repertoires in cytomegalovirus infection. TCRdb independently ran MiXCR on the reads; one entry per CDR3 protein. The sample yields approximately 770,000 distinct CDR3 sequences, around 29% seen once. Their antigens remain unidentified. Sequenced here: cultured CD8+ T cells from PBMCs, sampled from culture after CMV antigen stimulation. Receptor source: a human donor in good health (CMV status not recorded). Some clones in this sample may be carry-over from other donors' samples.

This chain connects TRBV9 to TRBJ1-5; D might be TRBD1 (5 bases). This CDR3 contains 15 residues. Germline CDR1 is SGDLS and CDR2 is YYNGEE. V lost 0 bases to trimming and J lost 3 bases, with 10 bases between them. As DNA, the CDR3 is TGTGCCAGCAGCGTAGGCCAGGGTGTCAATCAGCCCCAGCATTTT. Its protein product is CASSVGQGVNQPQHF.

A few counts support this clonotype. The V call is TRBV28, the J call TRBJ1-6, with unresolved D. Germline values: CDR1 MDHEN, CDR2 SYDVKM. The V end lost 6 bases, the J end lost 16 bases, and 13 bases lay between the germline ends. The CDR3 totals 11 residues. The CDR3 here is CASSTYSYLHF. CDR3 sequence (DNA): TGTGCCAGCAGCACCTACTCGTATCTCCACTTT.

This clonotype has a handful of counts. The chain carries TRBV27 and TRBJ1-1, with a tentative D call TRBD1 (6 bases). Germline-derived CDR1 and CDR2 are MNHEY and SMNVEV (reference sequence). V was trimmed by 6 bases and J by 5 bases, leaving 28 bases between them. The CDR3 has 18 residues. CDR3 residues: CASRPLLGALKMRTEAFF. The CDR3 region has the DNA TGTGCCAGCAGACCCTTATTGGGGGCCCTTAAGATGAGGACTGAAGCTTTCTTT.

The genes are TRBV6-4 and TRBJ1-5; no reliable D call. This CDR3 region has 14 residues. Per the germline V gene, CDR1 is MRHNA and CDR2 is SNTAGT. With 3 bases removed from V and 3 bases from J, the gap between germline ends came to 9 bases. The CDR3 region is CASSERHPNQPQHF. CDR3 in DNA: TGTGCCAGCAGTGAGAGACACCCCAATCAGCCCCAGCATTTT.

This chain joins TRBV7-8 and TRBJ1-1; no clear D. Between the trimmed V and J ends, which lost 5 bases and 0 bases, there was a span of 13 bases. Per germline, CDR1 SGHVS and CDR2 FQNEAQ. The length of the CDR3 is 15 residues. The CDR3 is CASSAPPEMNTEAFF. CDR3 bases: TGTGCCAGCAGCGCCCCACCCGAGATGAACACTGAAGCTTTCTTT.

This clonotype was detected ten times or more. This rearrangement joins TRBV7-8 to TRBJ1-2; TRBD1 agrees at 10 bases. This CDR3 contains 15 residues. The V segment lost 5 bases and the J segment 3 bases; nucleotides outside the gene matches: 6. CDR1 is SGHVS and CDR2 is FQNEAQ in the germline V gene. The CDR3 loop is CASSPIGQGDYGYTF. The CDR3 coding sequence is TGTGCCAGCAGCCCCATCGGACAGGGGGACTATGGCTACACCTTC.

This clonotype was counted at least ten times. The V call is TRBV7-8, the J call TRBJ2-3, with TRBD2 identical over 7 bases. Trimming removed 10 bases from V and 8 bases from J; junction bases left unmatched: 3. CDR1 is SGHVS, CDR2 FQNEAQ, per germline. The CDR3 runs to 10 residues. The CDR3 is CATGGGTQYF. The CDR3 DNA reads as TGTGCCACTGGGGGGGGTACGCAGTATTTT.

This sequence joins TRBV11-2 and TRBJ2-5; D is unresolved. V shed 2 bases and J shed 1 base, with 8 bases lying between them. The length of the CDR3 is 14 residues. Germline loops: CDR1 SGHAT, CDR2 FQNNGV. The CDR3 loop is CASSLRPFQETQYF. CDR3 in DNA: TGTGCCAGCAGCTTACGGCCATTCCAAGAGACCCAGTACTTC. The full variable domain, with the rest looked up from reference TRBV11-2 and TRBJ2-5, is EAGVAQSPRYKIIEKRQSVAFWCNPISGHATLYWYQQILGQGPKLLIQFQNNGVVDDSQLPKDRFSAERLKGVDSTLKIQPAKLEDSAVYLCASSLRPFQETQYFGPGTRLLVL.